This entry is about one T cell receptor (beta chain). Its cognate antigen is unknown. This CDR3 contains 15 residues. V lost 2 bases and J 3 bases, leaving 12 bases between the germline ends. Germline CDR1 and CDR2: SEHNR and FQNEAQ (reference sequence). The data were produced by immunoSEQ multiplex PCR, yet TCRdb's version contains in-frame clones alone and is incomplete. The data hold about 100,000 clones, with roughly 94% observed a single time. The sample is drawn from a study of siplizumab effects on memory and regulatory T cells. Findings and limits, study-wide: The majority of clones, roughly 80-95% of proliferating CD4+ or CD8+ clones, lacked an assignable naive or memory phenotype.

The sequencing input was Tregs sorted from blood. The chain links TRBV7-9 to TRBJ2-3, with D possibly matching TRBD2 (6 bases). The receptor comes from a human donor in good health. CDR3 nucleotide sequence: TGTGCCAGCAGCTTAAATGGTGGGGGGACAGATACGCAGTATTTT. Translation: CASSLNGGGTDTQYF.